This TCR beta chain was retrieved from a study of beta chain features in type 1 diabetes. The study's findings and limits: No resolution was reached here on whether HLA type influences TCRB rearrangement. The naive, central memory and Treg TCRB repertoires of patients appeared to be more similar to one another than those of healthy donors.

Sequenced material consisted of expressed TCRB transcripts (all of the isolated RNA was reverse transcribed). The protocol was immunoSEQ multiplex PCR, while the TCRdb copy is restricted to in-frame clones and leaves out a portion. The sample lists approximately 120,000 clones, less than 40% seen once, with about 0.063% in the top ten. The CDR3 loop spans 16 amino acids. Germline values: CDR1 LGHNA, CDR2 YSLEER. With 4 bases clipped from V and 4 bases from J, the junction kept 6 bases outside the gene matches. This clone was seen a handful of times. Its antigen is not known. The chain links TRBV4-3 to TRBJ2-3, with 12 bases matching TRBD2. The sequenced sample consisted of stem cell memory CD4+ T cells from blood. This clonotype originated in a woman aged 18-29 years in good health. CDR3 sequence (DNA): TGCGCCAGCAGCCCAACCGGACTAGCGGGATCAGATACGCAGTATTTT. Protein product: CASSPTGLAGSDTQYF.